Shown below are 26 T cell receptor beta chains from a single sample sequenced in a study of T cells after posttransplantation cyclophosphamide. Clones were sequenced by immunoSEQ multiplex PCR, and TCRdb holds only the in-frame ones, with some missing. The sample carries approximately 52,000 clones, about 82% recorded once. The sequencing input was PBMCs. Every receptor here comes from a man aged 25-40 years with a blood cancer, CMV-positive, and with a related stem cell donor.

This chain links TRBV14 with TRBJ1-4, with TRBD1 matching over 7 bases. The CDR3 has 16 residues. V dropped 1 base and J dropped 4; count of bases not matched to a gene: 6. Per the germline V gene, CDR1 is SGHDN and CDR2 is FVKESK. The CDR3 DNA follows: TGTGCCAGCAGCCAAGGGTTGGGACAGCTTAATGAAAAACTGTTTTTT. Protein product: CASSQGLGQLNEKLFF.

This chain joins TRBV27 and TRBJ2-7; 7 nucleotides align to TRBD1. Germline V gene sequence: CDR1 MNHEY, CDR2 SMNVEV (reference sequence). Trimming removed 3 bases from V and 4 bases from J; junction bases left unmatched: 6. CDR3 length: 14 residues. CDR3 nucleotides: TGTGCCAGCAGTTTCGGGACAGCGAATTACGAGCAGTACTTC. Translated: CASSFGTANYEQYF.

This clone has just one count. CDR3: CASSLRQGAQETQYF. The CDR3 DNA is TGTGCCAGCAGCTTGAGGCAGGGTGCGCAAGAGACCCAGTACTTC. The chain is built from TRBV5-4 and TRBJ2-5, with D perhaps TRBD1 (5 bases). Germline CDR1 and CDR2: SGHNT and YYREEE (reference sequence). The V gene lost 1 base and the J gene lost 2 bases, with 12 bases spanning the gap. The CDR3 loop spans 15 amino acids.

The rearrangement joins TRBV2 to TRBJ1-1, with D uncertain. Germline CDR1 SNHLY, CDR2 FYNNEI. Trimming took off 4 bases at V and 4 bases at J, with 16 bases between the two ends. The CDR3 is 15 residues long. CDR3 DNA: TGTGCCAGCAGTGGGCGTTCCGGGATCGGCACTGAAGCTTTCTTT. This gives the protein CASSGRSGIGTEAFF.

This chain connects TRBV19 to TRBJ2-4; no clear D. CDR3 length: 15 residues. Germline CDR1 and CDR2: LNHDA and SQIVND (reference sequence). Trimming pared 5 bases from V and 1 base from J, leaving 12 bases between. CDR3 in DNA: TGTGCCAGTAGTCCTGTACCCGGGGCCAAAAACATTCAGTACTTC. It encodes CASSPVPGAKNIQYF.

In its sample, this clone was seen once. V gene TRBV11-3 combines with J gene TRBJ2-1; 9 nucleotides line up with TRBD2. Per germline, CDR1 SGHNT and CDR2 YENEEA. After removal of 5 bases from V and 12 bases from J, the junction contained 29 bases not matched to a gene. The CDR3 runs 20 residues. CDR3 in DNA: TGTGCCAGCAGCCCAGGCCGGGGTAGCGGGAGAAGTACCTACGCAATGGCGCAGTTCTTC. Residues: CASSPGRGSGRSTYAMAQFF.

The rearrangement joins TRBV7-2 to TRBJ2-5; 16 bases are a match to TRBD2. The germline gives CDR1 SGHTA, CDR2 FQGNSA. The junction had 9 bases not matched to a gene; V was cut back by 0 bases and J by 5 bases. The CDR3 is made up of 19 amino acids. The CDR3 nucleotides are TGTGCCAGCAGCTTAGCCCCCGGGACTAGCGGGAGGGGGTTTGAGACCCAGTACTTC. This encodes CASSLAPGTSGRGFETQYF. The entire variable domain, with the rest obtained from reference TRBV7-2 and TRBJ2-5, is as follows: GAGVSQSPSNKVTEKGKDVELRCDPISGHTALYWYRQSLGQGLEFLIYFQGNSAPDKSGLPSDRFSAERTGGSVSTLTIQRTQQEDSAVYLCASSLAPGTSGRGFETQYFGPGTRLLVL.

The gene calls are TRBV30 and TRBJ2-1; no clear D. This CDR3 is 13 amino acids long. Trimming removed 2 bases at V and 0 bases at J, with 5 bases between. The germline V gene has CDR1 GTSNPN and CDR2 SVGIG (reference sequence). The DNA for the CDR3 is TGTGCCTGGAGTCTGAGCTCCTACAATGAGCAGTTCTTC. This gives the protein CAWSLSSYNEQFF.

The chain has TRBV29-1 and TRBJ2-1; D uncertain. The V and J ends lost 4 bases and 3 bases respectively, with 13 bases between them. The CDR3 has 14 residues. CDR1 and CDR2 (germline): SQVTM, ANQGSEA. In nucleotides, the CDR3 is TGCAGCGTTGGCATAATGGGCGACTACAATGAGCAGTTCTTC. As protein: CSVGIMGDYNEQFF.

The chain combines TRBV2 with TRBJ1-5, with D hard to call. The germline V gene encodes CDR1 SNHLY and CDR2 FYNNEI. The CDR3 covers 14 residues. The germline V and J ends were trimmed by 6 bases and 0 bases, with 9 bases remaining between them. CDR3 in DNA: TGTGCCAGCAGAGGAGGTACTAGCAATCAGCCCCAGCATTTT. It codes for CASRGGTSNQPQHF.

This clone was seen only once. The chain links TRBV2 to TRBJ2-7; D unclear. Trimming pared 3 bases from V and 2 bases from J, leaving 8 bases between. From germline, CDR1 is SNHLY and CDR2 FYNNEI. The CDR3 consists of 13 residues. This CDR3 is CASSETTAYEQYF. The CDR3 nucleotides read TGTGCCAGCAGTGAGACAACTGCCTACGAGCAGTACTTC.

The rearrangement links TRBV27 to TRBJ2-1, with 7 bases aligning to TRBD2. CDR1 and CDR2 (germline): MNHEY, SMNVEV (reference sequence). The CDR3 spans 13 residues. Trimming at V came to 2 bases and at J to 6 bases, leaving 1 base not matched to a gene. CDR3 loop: CASSLGGVNEQFF. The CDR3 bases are TGTGCCAGCAGTTTAGGGGGGGTCAATGAGCAGTTCTTC.

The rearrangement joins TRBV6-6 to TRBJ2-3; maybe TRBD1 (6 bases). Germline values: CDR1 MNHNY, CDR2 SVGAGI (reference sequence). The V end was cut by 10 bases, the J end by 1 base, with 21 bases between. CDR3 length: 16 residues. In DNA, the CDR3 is TGTGCCACCGGCCCACAAGGACAGCCGGGCACAGATACGCAGTATTTT. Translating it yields CATGPQGQPGTDTQYF.

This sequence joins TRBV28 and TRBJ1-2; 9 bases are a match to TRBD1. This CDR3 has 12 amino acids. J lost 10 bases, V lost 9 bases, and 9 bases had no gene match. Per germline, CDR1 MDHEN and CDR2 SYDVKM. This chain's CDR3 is CASRGQGLAYTF. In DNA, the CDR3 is TGTGCCAGTAGGGGACAGGGATTGGCCTACACCTTC.

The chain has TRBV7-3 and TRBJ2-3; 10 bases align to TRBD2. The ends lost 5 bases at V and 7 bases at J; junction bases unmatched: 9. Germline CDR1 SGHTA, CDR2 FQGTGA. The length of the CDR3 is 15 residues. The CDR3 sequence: CASSEVGTSDHTQYF. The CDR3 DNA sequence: TGTGCCAGCAGCGAAGTTGGGACTAGCGATCATACGCAGTATTTT.

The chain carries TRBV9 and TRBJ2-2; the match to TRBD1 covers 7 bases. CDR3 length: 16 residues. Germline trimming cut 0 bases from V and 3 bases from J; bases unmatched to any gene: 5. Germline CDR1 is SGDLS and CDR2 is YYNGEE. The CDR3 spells CASSVGDRDYTGELFF. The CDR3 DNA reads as TGTGCCAGCAGCGTAGGAGACAGGGATTACACCGGGGAGCTGTTTTTT.

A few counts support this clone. CDR3 nucleotides: TGTGCCATCAGTAATCAGGGGAGAGAAGCTTTCTTT. Translation: CAISNQGREAFF. The chain employs TRBV10-3 and TRBJ1-1, with D maybe TRBD1 (6 bases). This CDR3 comprises 12 residues. V lost 5 bases to trimming and J lost 8 bases, with 12 bases between them. From germline, CDR1 is ENHRY and CDR2 SYGVKD.

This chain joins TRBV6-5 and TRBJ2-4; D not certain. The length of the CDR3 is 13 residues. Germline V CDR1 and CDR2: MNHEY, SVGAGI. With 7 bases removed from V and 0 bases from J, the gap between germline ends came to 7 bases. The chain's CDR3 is CASMPGAKNIQYF. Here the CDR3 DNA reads TGTGCCAGCATGCCAGGAGCCAAAAACATTCAGTACTTC.

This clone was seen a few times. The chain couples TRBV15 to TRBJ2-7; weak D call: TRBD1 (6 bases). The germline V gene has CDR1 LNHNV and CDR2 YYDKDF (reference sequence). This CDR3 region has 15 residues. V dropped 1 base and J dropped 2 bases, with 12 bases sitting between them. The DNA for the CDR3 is TGTGCCACCAGCAGAGGGGGGACACTTACCTACGAGCAGTACTTC. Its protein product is CATSRGGTLTYEQYF. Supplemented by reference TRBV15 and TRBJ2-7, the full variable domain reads DAMVIQNPRYQVTQFGKPVTLSCSQTLNHNVMYWYQQKSSQAPKLLFHYYDKDFNNEADTPDNFQSRRPNTSFCFLDIRSPGLGDTAMYLCATSRGGTLTYEQYFGPGTRLTVT.

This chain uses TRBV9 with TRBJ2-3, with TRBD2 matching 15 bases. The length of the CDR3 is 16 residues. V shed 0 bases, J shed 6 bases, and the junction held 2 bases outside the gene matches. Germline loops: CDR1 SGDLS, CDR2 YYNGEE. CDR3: CASSVGTSGRGDTQYF. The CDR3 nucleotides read TGTGCCAGCAGCGTAGGGACTAGCGGGAGGGGTGATACGCAGTATTTT.

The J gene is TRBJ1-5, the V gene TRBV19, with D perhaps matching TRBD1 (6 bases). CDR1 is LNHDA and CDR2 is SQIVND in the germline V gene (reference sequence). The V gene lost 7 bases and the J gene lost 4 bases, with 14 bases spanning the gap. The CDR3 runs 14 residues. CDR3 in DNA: TGTGCCAGTAAGGACAGCATCTTAAATCAGCCCCAGCATTTT. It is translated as CASKDSILNQPQHF.

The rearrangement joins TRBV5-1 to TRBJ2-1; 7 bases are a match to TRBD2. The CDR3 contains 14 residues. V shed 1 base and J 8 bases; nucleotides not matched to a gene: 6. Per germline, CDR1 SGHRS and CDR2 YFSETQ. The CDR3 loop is CASSLRGGQDEQFF. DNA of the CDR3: TGCGCCAGCAGCTTGAGGGGAGGGCAGGATGAGCAGTTCTTC.

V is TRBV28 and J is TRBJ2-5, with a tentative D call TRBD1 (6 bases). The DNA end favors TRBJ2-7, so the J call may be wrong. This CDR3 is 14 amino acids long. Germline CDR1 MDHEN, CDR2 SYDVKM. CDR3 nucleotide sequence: TGTGCCAGCAGTCCCGGACAGCTCTCCTACGAGCAGTACTTC. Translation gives CASSPGQLSYEQYF.

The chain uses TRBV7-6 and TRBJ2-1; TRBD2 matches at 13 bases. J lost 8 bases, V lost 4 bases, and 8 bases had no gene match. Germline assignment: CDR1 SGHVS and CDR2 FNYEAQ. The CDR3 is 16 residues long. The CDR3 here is CASSYGLAGVLHEQFF. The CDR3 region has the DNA TGTGCCAGCAGCTATGGACTAGCGGGAGTTTTGCATGAGCAGTTCTTC.

DNA for the CDR3: TGCGCCAGCAGCTTGTGGCAGGGGAGTAATTCACCCCTCCACTTT. Protein sequence: CASSLWQGSNSPLHF. The chain is built from TRBV5-1 and TRBJ1-6; tentative D call: TRBD1 (6 bases). Germline CDR1 and CDR2: SGHRS and YFSETQ. CDR3 size: 15 residues. Between the trimmed V and J ends, which lost 1 base and 6 bases, there was a span of 11 bases.

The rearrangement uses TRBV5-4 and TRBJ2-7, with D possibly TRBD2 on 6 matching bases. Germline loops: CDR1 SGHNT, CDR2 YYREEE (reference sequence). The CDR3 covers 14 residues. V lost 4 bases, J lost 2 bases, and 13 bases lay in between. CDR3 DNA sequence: TGTGCCAGCAGCCGATCCGGGGGACCCTACGAGCAGTACTTC. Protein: CASSRSGGPYEQYF.